The 3 T cell receptor beta chains listed next were all sequenced from one sample in a study of T cell repertoires in cytomegalovirus infection. TCRdb used MiXCR to reprocess the reads, holding one entry per CDR3 protein. The profile shows 680,000 or so distinct CDR3 sequences, roughly a third of them singletons. The sample comprised PBMCs. These receptors were obtained from a human donor in good health (CMV status not recorded). Some clones in this sample may be carry-over from other donors' samples.

The chain carries TRBV2 and TRBJ1-5; the D gene is possibly TRBD1 (6 bases). The ends were cut back, 7 bases at V and 1 base at J, with 11 bases in the middle. Looked up from germline, CDR1 is SNHLY and CDR2 is FYNNEI. This CDR3 has 14 amino acids. The CDR3, as DNA: TGTGCCAGCAAACGAGGGGGGAGCAATCAGCCCCAGCATTTT. Protein: CASKRGGSNQPQHF. Using reference TRBV2 and TRBJ1-5 for the parts outside the CDR3, the full variable domain is EPEVTQTPSHQVTQMGQEVILRCVPISNHLYFYWYRQILGQKVEFLVSFYNNEISEKSEIFDDQFSVERPDGSNFTLKIRSTKLEDSAMYFCASKRGGSNQPQHFGDGTRLSIL.

A single count supports this clonotype. The chain couples TRBV10-3 to TRBJ1-5; D unresolved. In germline, CDR1 is ENHRY, CDR2 SYGVKD. The V end lost 2 bases, the J end lost 0 bases, and 8 bases lay between the germline ends. This CDR3 is 15 amino acids long. As DNA, the CDR3 is TGTGCCATCAGTGAGACCAAGAGTAGCAATCAGCCCCAGCATTTT. This translates into CAISETKSSNQPQHF.

This clonotype showed up just a few times. The chain employs TRBV10-3 and TRBJ2-2; unclear D gene. Germline lookup yields CDR1 ENHRY and CDR2 SYGVKD. V gave up 0 bases and J gave up 0 bases, with 11 bases separating them. The CDR3 spans 17 residues. This CDR3 reads CAISESMIQSNTGELFF. CDR3 nucleotide sequence: TGTGCCATCAGTGAGTCGATGATCCAGTCGAACACCGGGGAGCTGTTTTTT.